This T cell receptor beta chain was sequenced in a study of blood T cell repertoires in COVID-19. TCRdb's table, derived via immunoSEQ multiplex PCR, lists solely in-frame clones and lacks some. The repertoire holds more than 60,000 clones, with less than 90% as singletons. Sequenced sample: peripheral blood. The receptor was derived from a man in his 60s with active or convalescent COVID-19.

CDR3 in amino acids: CASSPPHGLHSGNTIYF. CDR3 sequence (DNA): TGTGCCAGTAGTCCCCCCCACGGACTTCACTCTGGAAACACCATATATTTT. This sequence joins TRBV19 and TRBJ1-3; D uncertain. Germline V gives CDR1 LNHDA, CDR2 SQIVND (reference sequence). The CDR3 sequence is 17 residues long. V shed 5 bases and J shed 0 bases, with 17 bases lying between them.